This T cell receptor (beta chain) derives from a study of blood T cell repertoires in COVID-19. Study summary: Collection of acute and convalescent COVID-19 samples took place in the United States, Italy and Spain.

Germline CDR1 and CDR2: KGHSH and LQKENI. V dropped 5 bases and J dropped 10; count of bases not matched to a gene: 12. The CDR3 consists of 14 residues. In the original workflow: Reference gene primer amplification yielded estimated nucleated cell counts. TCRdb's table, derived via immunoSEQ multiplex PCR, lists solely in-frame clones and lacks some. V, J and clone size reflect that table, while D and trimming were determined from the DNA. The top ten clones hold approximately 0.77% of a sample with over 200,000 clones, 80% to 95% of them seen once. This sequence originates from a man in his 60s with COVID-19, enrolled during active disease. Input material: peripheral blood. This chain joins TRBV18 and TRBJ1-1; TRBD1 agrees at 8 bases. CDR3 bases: TGTGCCAGCTCAGGCAAGACAGGGGCGACAGGAGCTTTCTTT. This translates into CASSGKTGATGAFF.